The entry that follows covers one T cell receptor beta chain sequence. The target antigen is unknown. This record comes from a study of tumor-infiltrating lymphocytes in glioblastoma multiforme. TCRB libraries came from RNA via three nested multiplex PCR rounds. TCRdb independently ran MiXCR on the multiplex PCR reads; one entry per CDR3 protein. This sample has about 13,000 distinct CDR3 sequences, with around 70% found just once. Regarding the study as a whole: The T cells in this sample were not sorted into functional subsets.

The sequence was obtained from a male donor with glioblastoma. The sequencing sample was made of brain tumor tissue.

The CDR3 spells CSASQAAYEQYF. CDR3 in DNA: TGCAGTGCTAGCCAGGCCGCGTACGAGCAGTACTTC. This chain joins TRBV20-1 and TRBJ2-7; no clear D. CDR3 length equals 12 residues. Trimming took off 3 bases at V and 4 bases at J, with 10 bases between the two ends. Looked up from germline, CDR1 is DFQATT and CDR2 is SNEGSKA (reference sequence).